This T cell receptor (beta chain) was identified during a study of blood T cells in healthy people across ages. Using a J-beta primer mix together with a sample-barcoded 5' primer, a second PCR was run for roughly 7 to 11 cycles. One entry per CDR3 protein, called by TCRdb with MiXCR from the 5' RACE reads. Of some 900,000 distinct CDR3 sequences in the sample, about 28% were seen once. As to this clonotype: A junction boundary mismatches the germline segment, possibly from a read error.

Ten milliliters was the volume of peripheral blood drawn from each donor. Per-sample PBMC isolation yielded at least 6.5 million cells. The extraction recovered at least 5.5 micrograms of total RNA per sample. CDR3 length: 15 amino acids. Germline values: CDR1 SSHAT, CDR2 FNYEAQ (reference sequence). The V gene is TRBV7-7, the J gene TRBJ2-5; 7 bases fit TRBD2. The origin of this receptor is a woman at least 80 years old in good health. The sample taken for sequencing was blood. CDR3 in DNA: TGTGCTAGCAGCCGGCTAGCGGCGGGGAGAGAGACCCAGTACTTC. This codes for CASSRLAAGRETQYF.